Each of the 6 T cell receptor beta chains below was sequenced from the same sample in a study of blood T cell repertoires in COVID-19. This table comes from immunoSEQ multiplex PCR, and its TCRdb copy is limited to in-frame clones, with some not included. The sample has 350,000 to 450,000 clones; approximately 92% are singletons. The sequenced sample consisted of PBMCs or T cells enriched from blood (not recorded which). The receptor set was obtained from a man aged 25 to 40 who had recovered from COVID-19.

CDR3 residues: CASTTGGDGYTF. The CDR3 DNA sequence: TGTGCCAGCACCACGGGAGGGGATGGCTACACCTTC. The chain links TRBV27 to TRBJ1-2; D perhaps matches TRBD1 (5 bases). Germline V lookup: CDR1 MNHEY, CDR2 SMNVEV (reference sequence). Trimming left V 7 bases short and J 6 bases short, with 12 bases between. There are 12 residues in the CDR3.

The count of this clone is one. This chain's CDR3 is CASSNTRYQGSPIGYGYTF. DNA for the CDR3: TGTGCCAGCAGCAATACGAGGTATCAGGGTAGTCCAATTGGTTATGGCTACACCTTC. The chain carries TRBV21-1 and TRBJ1-2; the D segment call TRBD1 is taken from the table without a DNA check. TRBV21-1 is annotated as a pseudogene. CDR3 size: 19 residues.

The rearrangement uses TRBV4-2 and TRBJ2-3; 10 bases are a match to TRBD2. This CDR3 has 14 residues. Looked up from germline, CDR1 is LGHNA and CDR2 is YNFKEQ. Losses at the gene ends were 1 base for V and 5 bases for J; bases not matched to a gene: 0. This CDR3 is CASSQGLAGDTQYF. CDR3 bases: TGTGCCAGCAGCCAAGGACTAGCGGGAGATACGCAGTATTTT.

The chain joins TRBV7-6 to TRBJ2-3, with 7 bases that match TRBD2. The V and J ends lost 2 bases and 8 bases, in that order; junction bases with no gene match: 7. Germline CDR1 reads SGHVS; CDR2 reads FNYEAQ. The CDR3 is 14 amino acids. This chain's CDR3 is CASSLSGDLSTQYF. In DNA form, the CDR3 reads TGTGCCAGCAGCTTAAGCGGGGATTTAAGTACGCAGTATTTT.

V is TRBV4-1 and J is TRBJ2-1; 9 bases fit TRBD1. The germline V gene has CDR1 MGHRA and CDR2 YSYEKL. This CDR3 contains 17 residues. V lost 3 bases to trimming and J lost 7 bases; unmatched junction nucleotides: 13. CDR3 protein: CASSQVPGTGLRNEQFF. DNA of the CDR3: TGCGCCAGCAGCCAGGTGCCCGGGACAGGGCTTCGGAATGAGCAGTTCTTC.

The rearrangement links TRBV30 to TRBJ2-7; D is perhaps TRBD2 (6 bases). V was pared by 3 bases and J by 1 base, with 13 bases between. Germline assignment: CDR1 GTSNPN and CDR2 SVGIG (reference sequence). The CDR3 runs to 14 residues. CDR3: CAWSLTGVSYEQYF. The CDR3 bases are TGTGCCTGGAGCCTTACGGGGGTTTCCTACGAGCAGTACTTC. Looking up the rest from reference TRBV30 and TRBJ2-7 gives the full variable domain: SQTIHQWPATLVQPVGSPLSLECTVEGTSNPNLYWYRQAAGRGLQLLFYSVGIGQISSEVPQNLSASRPQDRQFILSSKKLLLSDSGFYLCAWSLTGVSYEQYFGPGTRLTVT.